Following are 28 T cell receptor beta chains from one sample sequenced in a study of human T cells and chemical hapten exposure. TCRdb recomputed calls from the RACE reads with MiXCR, one row per CDR3 protein. The sample yields about 53,000 distinct CDR3 sequences, more than 9% seen once. Time point noted: pre-sensitization, week 0. Regarding treatment: therapeutic diphenylcyclopropenone sensitization with weekly scalp DPC. Material: whole blood, obtained in connection with sensitization to the hapten diphenylcyclopropenone (DPC). Receptors originate from a man aged 40-49 years with alopecia areata. Some clones in this sample may be carry-over from other donors' samples.

The chain uses TRBV28 and TRBJ1-5; 7 nucleotides align to TRBD1. The V segment lost 6 bases and the J segment 3 bases; nucleotides outside the gene matches: 5. Germline values: CDR1 MDHEN, CDR2 SYDVKM. The CDR3 length is 14 residues. The CDR3 region is CASSRTGANQPQHF. The CDR3 DNA reads as TGTGCCAGCAGCCGAACAGGGGCCAATCAGCCCCAGCATTTT.

The sample holds many counts of this clonotype. The chain links TRBV5-1 to TRBJ2-2, with TRBD2 identical over 12 bases. From germline, CDR1 is SGHRS and CDR2 YFSETQ. J was trimmed by 1 base and V by 0 bases; bases with no gene match: 7. The CDR3 extends over 19 amino acids. The CDR3, as DNA: TGCGCCAGCAGCTTGGTCCTCCTAGCGGGAGGGAAGAACACCGGGGAGCTGTTTTTT. Translating it yields CASSLVLLAGGKNTGELFF.

In DNA form, the CDR3 reads TGCAGTGCTAGATCTCCCCTGTCGGGGGAGACGGGCTACGAGCAGTACTTC. It codes for CSARSPLSGETGYEQYF. This chain uses TRBV20-1 with TRBJ2-7; D perhaps matches TRBD2 (6 bases). The V end was cut by 2 bases, the J end by 3 bases, with 23 bases between. The germline V gene encodes CDR1 DFQATT and CDR2 SNEGSKA (reference sequence). This CDR3 is built from 17 residues.

The chain joins TRBV28 to TRBJ2-2, with D possibly matching TRBD2 (6 bases). This CDR3 is built from 11 residues. Germline assignment: CDR1 MDHEN and CDR2 SYDVKM. Trimming removed 8 bases from V and 5 bases from J, with 6 bases in between. CDR3 region: CASGGTGELFF. The CDR3 nucleotides read TGTGCCAGCGGGGGGACCGGGGAGCTGTTTTTT.

J is TRBJ2-5 and V is TRBV6-2 or TRBV6-3; 7 nucleotides match TRBD1. V lost 8 bases, J lost 2 bases, and 5 bases stayed unmatched. Germline values: CDR1 MNHEY, CDR2 SVGEGT. This CDR3 contains 13 residues. In nucleotides, the CDR3 is TGTGCCAGCCTCCGGGACAGACAAGAGACCCAGTACTTC. Amino acid sequence: CASLRDRQETQYF.

The gene calls are TRBV4-1 and TRBJ2-7, with 7 bases lining up with TRBD1. V shed 1 base, J shed 0 bases, and the junction held 3 bases outside the gene matches. CDR3 length: 15 residues. CDR1 MGHRA and CDR2 YSYEKL come from the germline V gene. The CDR3 is CASSQAQGSSYEQYF. CDR3 in DNA: TGCGCCAGCAGCCAAGCACAGGGGAGCTCCTACGAGCAGTACTTC.

This chain links TRBV27 with TRBJ2-3; 9 bases are a match to TRBD1. Trimming removed 0 bases from V and 4 bases from J; junction bases left unmatched: 5. This CDR3 spans 16 amino acids. Per germline, CDR1 MNHEY and CDR2 SMNVEV (reference sequence). The CDR3 region is CASSLSFTGGADTQYF. CDR3 DNA: TGTGCCAGCAGTTTATCTTTTACAGGGGGCGCAGATACGCAGTATTTT.

V usage is TRBV11-2 and J usage is TRBJ2-7, with 8 bases that match TRBD1. Germline assignment: CDR1 SGHAT and CDR2 FQNNGV. The CDR3 totals 17 residues. Trimming took 5 bases from V and 2 from J; bases not matched to a gene: 14. The CDR3 reads CASSPRTRGRTPYEQYF. The CDR3, as DNA: TGTGCCAGCAGCCCCCGGACCAGGGGGCGAACACCCTACGAGCAGTACTTC.

On this clonotype: A much larger clonotype is one base distant, so this may be a read error. The limits of the CDR3 on the DNA are not certain, so only TCRdb's listed CDR3 is given. This sequence joins TRBV19 and TRBJ2-6. Germline V gives CDR1 LNHDA, CDR2 SQIVND (reference sequence). The CDR3 spans 17 amino acids, including both terminal residues. CDR3 in amino acids: CASSTSGKLSGANVLTF.

This clonotype was detected many times. This chain uses TRBV12-3 or TRBV12-4 with TRBJ2-6; TRBD2 agrees at 15 bases. V lost 6 bases, J lost 0 bases, and 18 bases stayed unmatched. The CDR3 runs to 23 residues. DNA of the CDR3: TGTGCCAGCAGCAACACACTCGGACTAGCGGGAGGGCCTCGAGGCTCTGGGGCCAACGTCCTGACTTTC. Protein: CASSNTLGLAGGPRGSGANVLTF.

The table lists this clonotype with a few counts. V is TRBV28 and J is TRBJ1-5; 9 bases are shared with TRBD1. The ends lost 3 bases at V and 0 bases at J; junction bases unmatched: 9. Germline CDR1 MDHEN, CDR2 SYDVKM. The CDR3 is made up of 18 amino acids. The CDR3 reads CASSLTGTGIHSNQPQHF. The CDR3 DNA follows: TGTGCCAGCAGTTTGACCGGGACAGGGATCCATAGCAATCAGCCCCAGCATTTT.

This clonotype was seen a handful of times. The CDR3 sequence is CASSFITLRVTEAFF. The CDR3 DNA follows: TGTGCCAGCAGTTTTATTACTCTCAGGGTGACTGAAGCTTTCTTT. The chain employs TRBV6-2 or TRBV6-3 and TRBJ1-1, with a possible D match to TRBD1 (5 bases). Germline CDR1 reads MNHEY; CDR2 reads SVGEGT. This CDR3 is built from 15 residues. V lost 4 bases to trimming and J lost 5 bases, with 17 bases between them.

J is TRBJ2-5 and V is TRBV29-1, with 7 bases that match TRBD2. V lost 6 bases and J lost 0; bases outside the gene matches: 4. This CDR3 spans 13 amino acids. Germline V CDR1 and CDR2: SQVTM, ANQGSEA. The DNA of the CDR3 is TGCAGCGTCGGCGGGGGTTACCAAGAGACCCAGTACTTC. Its translation is CSVGGGYQETQYF.

This clonotype is labeled medium-sized (0.01 to 0.1%). The chain employs TRBV9 and TRBJ2-7; D not certain. Germline V gene lookup returns CDR1 SGDLS and CDR2 YYNGEE. This CDR3 contains 15 residues. With 0 bases removed from V and 1 base from J, the gap between germline ends came to 11 bases. This chain's CDR3 is CASSVGYSPSYEQYF. As DNA, the CDR3 is TGTGCCAGCAGCGTAGGTTACAGCCCATCCTACGAGCAGTACTTC. The entire variable domain, with the rest obtained from reference TRBV9 and TRBJ2-7, is as follows: DSGVTQTPKHLITATGQRVTLRCSPRSGDLSVYWYQQSLDQGLQFLIQYYNGEERAKGNILERFSAQQFPDLHSELNLSSLELGDSALYFCASSVGYSPSYEQYFGPGTRLTVT.

V is TRBV10-3 and J is TRBJ1-1; the D gene is possibly TRBD1 (5 bases). The V end was cut by 6 bases, the J end by 3 bases, with 14 bases between. The CDR3 has 14 amino acids. Germline assignment: CDR1 ENHRY and CDR2 SYGVKD. CDR3 in DNA: TGTGCCATCAGCTATAGAGCCAGGGACACTGAAGCTTTCTTT. This codes for CAISYRARDTEAFF.

This clonotype was picked up many times. The chain is built from TRBV19 and TRBJ2-1, with 7 bases identical to TRBD1. Germline V gene sequence: CDR1 LNHDA, CDR2 SQIVND (reference sequence). The CDR3 runs 13 residues. Germline trimming cut 4 bases from V and 8 bases from J; bases unmatched to any gene: 5. The CDR3 bases are TGTGCCAGTAGTAGACAGGGCGGCGATGAGCAGTTCTTC. Residues: CASSRQGGDEQFF.

This rearrangement joins TRBV6-6 to TRBJ1-2, with D maybe TRBD1 (5 bases). This CDR3 has 14 residues. The germline gives CDR1 MNHNY, CDR2 SVGAGI (reference sequence). Trimming cost V 0 bases and J 4 bases, with 9 bases left between them. The CDR3 loop reads CASSYSGDSYGYTF. The CDR3 DNA is TGTGCCAGCAGTTACTCGGGCGACAGCTATGGCTACACCTTC.

This clonotype was detected ten times or more. V gene TRBV20-1 combines with J gene TRBJ1-1; D remains unclear. There are 12 residues in the CDR3. Trimming left V 3 bases short and J 1 base short, with 6 bases between. Germline V gene data show CDR1 as DFQATT and CDR2 as SNEGSKA (reference sequence). The CDR3 reads CSASVGNTEAFF. The DNA for the CDR3 is TGCAGTGCTAGCGTGGGGAACACTGAAGCTTTCTTT.

The sample holds many counts of this clonotype. The gene calls are TRBV7-2 and TRBJ2-5, with 8 bases aligning to TRBD1. V gave up 1 base and J gave up 4 bases; unmatched junction bases: 5. The CDR3 is made up of 15 amino acids. Per germline, CDR1 SGHTA and CDR2 FQGNSA. The CDR3 DNA sequence: TGTGCCAGCAGCTTAGTAGACAGGGGCGGAGAGACCCAGTACTTC. This translates into CASSLVDRGGETQYF.

This clonotype was picked up a small number of times. The chain uses TRBV7-2 and TRBJ1-2; D is undetermined. CDR1 and CDR2 from the germline V gene are SGHTA and FQGNSA. The CDR3 contains 15 residues. V lost 3 bases, J lost 3 bases, and 14 bases lay in between. As DNA, the CDR3 is TGTGCCAGCAGCTTCGACCCCGGCGGCCACTATGGCTACACCTTC. It yields the protein CASSFDPGGHYGYTF. The full variable domain, rest sourced from reference TRBV7-2 and TRBJ1-2, is GAGVSQSPSNKVTEKGKDVELRCDPISGHTALYWYRQSLGQGLEFLIYFQGNSAPDKSGLPSDRFSAERTGGSVSTLTIQRTQQEDSAVYLCASSFDPGGHYGYTFGSGTRLTVV.

V is TRBV5-1 and J is TRBJ2-2; D possibly corresponds to TRBD2 (5 bases). The V end lost 6 bases, the J end lost 6 bases, and 12 bases lay between the germline ends. CDR1 is SGHRS, CDR2 YFSETQ, per germline. The CDR3 is made up of 13 amino acids. The CDR3 here is CASNPSGAGELFF. The CDR3 DNA is TGCGCCAGCAACCCCTCCGGGGCCGGGGAGCTGTTTTTT.

CDR3: CAWSRQFYEQYF. CDR3 in DNA: TGTGCCTGGAGTCGACAGTTCTACGAGCAGTACTTC. The chain combines TRBV30 with TRBJ2-7; D may be TRBD1 (5 bases). The CDR3 spans 12 residues. V was pared by 2 bases and J by 3 bases, with 8 bases between. CDR1 and CDR2 from the germline V gene are GTSNPN and SVGIG (reference sequence).

This clonotype was seen more than once but under ten times. V gene TRBV21-1 combines with J gene TRBJ2-6. TRBV21-1 is tagged as a pseudogene. This CDR3 is 15 amino acids long. The CDR3 nucleotides read TGTGCCAGCAGCAAAGCAGACAATGGGGCCAACGTCCTGACTTTC. Its translation is CASSKADNGANVLTF.

A few counts support this clonotype. The chain combines TRBV7-9 with TRBJ2-5; D might be TRBD1 or TRBD2, each matching 5 bases. V dropped 3 bases and J dropped 5 bases, with 16 bases sitting between them. CDR3 length equals 15 residues. Germline V gives CDR1 SEHNR, CDR2 FQNEAQ (reference sequence). The CDR3 here is CASSFQLAAGETQYF. The DNA of the CDR3 is TGTGCCAGCAGCTTCCAGCTAGCAGCAGGGGAGACCCAGTACTTC.

On this clonotype itself: With a much larger clone just one base away, this may be a read error. The chain couples TRBV7-3 to TRBJ2-1; D remains unclear. CDR3 length equals 11 residues. Germline CDR1 SGHTA, CDR2 FQGTGA. Trimming cost V 5 bases and J 9 bases, with 8 bases left between them. In DNA form, the CDR3 reads TGTGCCAGCAGCACAAACACTGAGCAGTTCTTC. Its protein product is CASSTNTEQFF. Full variable domain (missing parts from reference TRBV7-3 and TRBJ2-1): GAGVSQTPSNKVTEKGKYVELRCDPISGHTALYWYRQSLGQGPEFLIYFQGTGAADDSGLPNDRFFAVRPEGSVSTLKIQRTERGDSAVYLCASSTNTEQFFGPGTRLTVL.

In this sample, this clonotype turned up many times. The J gene is TRBJ2-7, the V gene TRBV7-9; D perhaps matches TRBD1 (5 bases). The CDR3 has 15 amino acids. V was shortened by 4 bases and J by 3 bases, with 16 bases between the two germline ends. Germline V CDR1 and CDR2: SEHNR, FQNEAQ (reference sequence). In DNA form, the CDR3 reads TGTGCCAGCAGCTCACCGGACACTACTTTCTACGAGCAGTACTTC. It specifies CASSSPDTTFYEQYF.

This clonotype came up many times. The chain couples TRBV7-3 to TRBJ2-1; 14 bases map to TRBD2. Germline CDR1 reads SGHTA; CDR2 reads FQGTGA. The junction had 3 bases not matched to a gene; V was cut back by 2 bases and J by 6 bases. This CDR3 is built from 16 residues. The CDR3 DNA sequence: TGTGCCAGCAGCTTAGTGGGGACTAGCGGGAGCAATGAGCAGTTCTTC. As protein: CASSLVGTSGSNEQFF.

This clonotype was detected many times. This chain uses TRBV11-2 with TRBJ2-3; no clear D. Germline V gives CDR1 SGHAT, CDR2 FQNNGV. This CDR3 spans 14 amino acids. Deletions cut 5 bases from V and 2 bases from J, with 11 bases between. CDR3 in DNA: TGTGCCAGCAGCGCGGACGACCCCACAGATACGCAGTATTTT. This sequence encodes CASSADDPTDTQYF.